This TCR beta chain was profiled in a study of human T cells and chemical hapten exposure listed by TCRdb under 2021. About the study as a whole: For sensitization, 2% DPC in acetone was applied to a roughly 2 cm by roughly 2 cm area of upper inner arm skin. Libraries were combined into a pool for sequencing, and differences in TCR yield between samples came mainly from small differences in library volumes within the pool. Patient blood was sampled pre-sensitization (week 0) and at 2, 6 and about 24 weeks after DPC sensitization. Patch testing was done on the upper back using Finn chambers containing 0.01% DPC, and results were scored after 6 days according to International Contact Dermatitis Research Group standards. Each blood RNA sample was used to sequence both TCR alpha and TCR beta chains. For TCR sequencing, blood came from some 31 alopecia patients at anywhere from one to four time points (pre-sensitization, 2, 6 and 24 weeks). Most of the patients in the cohort were female, and the cohort covered alopecia areata with under or over 50% scalp involvement, alopecia totalis and alopecia universalis. Throughout the approximately 25-week study period, patients were also given weekly therapeutic DPC doses on the scalp. This study followed changes in the peripheral blood TCR repertoire in vivo during primary and secondary sensitization of alopecia patients to the hapten diphenylcyclopropenone (DPC).

Broader findings and caveats from the paper: Patch test score correlated positively with the number of PT1 expanded TCRs, reaching significance at thresholds 8, 16 and 32 but not at 4. DPC sensitization did not change how many TCRs were above 1 in 1000 frequency, and no evidence was found of alterations in global repertoire structure. Repeated subsampling changed both the strength of the expansion versus patch-test correlation and the threshold at which the correlation became significant. Significantly more large CDR3 similarity clusters were formed by expanded TCRs than by pre-sensitization or healthy control sets, consistent with antigen-driven responses. Because all patients had alopecia, a presumed autoimmune disease, the immune response of the patients might differ from that of healthy individuals.

This clonotype was recorded many times. Its antigen specificity is not known. Per-base qualities were not stored, and no clone one base away is much larger. Including the terminal cysteine and phenylalanine, the CDR3 comprises 12 residues. The read is trimmed to its CDR3 DNA, 36 bases read in frame from base 1. CDR1 and CDR2, looked up from the germline V gene (reference sequence), are MNHNY and SVGAGI. Germline trimming amounts to 6 bases on V and 9 bases on J, with 2 as the count of junction bases outside the gene matches. Preparation of the library involved RACE. Reads for this sample came from a NextSeq 500. During library preparation, unique molecular identifiers were attached to individual cDNA molecules so that TCRs could be counted in a quantitative, reproducible way. The authors' analysis ran thus. Samples had a median of 95,638 TCRs, with a range from roughly 23,224 to 750,000. V, J and CDR3 annotation of the TCR reads was carried out using the Decombinator software suite. Every sample was subsampled to the same number of TCRs (28,000) for the PS versus PT1 abundance plots. TCRs were defined as expanded if absent before sensitization and observed at least eight times at the 2-week time point. Using fastp trimming at Q25 and MiXCR clonotype assembly, TCRdb reanalyzed the public sequencing data and kept in-frame beta chains. Each entry merges the rows of one CDR3 protein and shows their most common DNA and genes. The V and J calls shown here were made by TCRdb, not taken from the authors' results. The sample profile shows roughly 50,000 distinct CDR3 sequences; 9.5% to 11% of them were found once. The ten most abundant clones make up 1.5% to 2% of the sample.

The sample's time point, from its label and the paper: patch test 1, 2 weeks after DPC sensitization. In the paper's terms, the treatment or condition label means: therapeutic diphenylcyclopropenone sensitization with weekly scalp DPC. Total RNA was isolated from unfractionated whole blood collected in Tempus Blood RNA tubes. At every patch-test visit, the blood draw took place before the patch test was put on. Eligible patients were aged 18 to 70, diagnosed with alopecia, deemed suitable for DPC therapy, and excluded if pregnant. The chain joins TRBV6-6 to TRBJ1-6, with TRBD1 matching 7 junction bases. Here the sequenced sample was whole blood, taken in connection with sensitization to the hapten diphenylcyclopropenone (DPC). This clonotype was obtained from a woman between 40 and 50 years old with alopecia areata. Some clones in this sample may be carry-over from other donors' samples. CDR3 region: CASRTGTSPLHF. In nucleotides, the sequence is TGTGCCAGCAGGACAGGGACTTCACCCCTCCACTTT.